Listed below are T cell receptor beta chains from one sample, sequenced in a study of cytomegalovirus exposure and HLA in healthy donors. Data came from immunoSEQ multiplex PCR; TCRdb stores just in-frame clones and leaves some out. Recorded for this sample: more than 110,000 clones. The sequenced sample consisted of PBMCs. All receptors derive from a middle-aged man in good health and CMV-seronegative. Each CDR3 is given with its conserved first and last residue. A D gene is named only where the DNA matches it firmly.

16,TRBV11-2,TRBD2,TRBJ2-7,CASSFLERGGGYEQYF,TGTGCCAGCAGCTTCCTCGAACGGGGGGGCGGATACGAGCAGTACTTC
15,TRBV2,TRBD1,TRBJ2-7,CASSNPGQGRGEQYF,TGTGCCAGCAGTAATCCCGGACAGGGTAGGGGCGAGCAGTACTTC
13,TRBV11-1,-,TRBJ2-5,CASSFGGQETQYF,TGTGCCAGCAGCTTCGGGGGCCAAGAGACCCAGTACTTC
15,TRBV7-2,TRBD1,TRBJ1-5,CASSSATGGHQPQHF,TGTGCCAGCAGCTCAGCCACAGGGGGCCATCAGCCCCAGCATTTT
18,TRBV5-1,TRBD1,TRBJ2-1,CASSFDPGQGSAYNEQFF,TGCGCCAGCAGCTTCGATCCGGGACAGGGATCCGCTTACAATGAGCAGTTCTTC
14,TRBV7-3,-,TRBJ2-3,CASRGGGSTDTQYF,TGTGCCAGCCGGGGCGGGGGCTCCACAGATACGCAGTATTTT
14,TRBV11-2,-,TRBJ1-4,CASSLARRGEKLFF,TGTGCCAGCAGCTTAGCCAGGCGGGGGGAAAAACTGTTTTTT
15,TRBV6-1,TRBD1,TRBJ2-1,CASSSGQGAYNEQFF,TGTGCCAGCAGCTCCGGACAGGGGGCTTACAATGAGCAGTTCTTC
16,TRBV5-1,-,TRBJ1-5,CASSLGGRGSNQPQHF,TGCGCCAGCAGCTTGGGGGGAAGAGGGAGCAATCAGCCCCAGCATTTT
13,TRBV25-1,-,TRBJ2-7,CASSESNSYEQYF,TGTGCCAGCAGTGAATCCAACTCCTACGAGCAGTACTTC
14,TRBV7-2,-,TRBJ2-7,CASTPWGRSYEQYF,TGTGCCAGCACCCCATGGGGGCGTTCCTACGAGCAGTACTTC
14,TRBV7-9,-,TRBJ1-6,CASSLDGGGSPLHF,TGTGCCAGCAGCTTAGACGGGGGGGGATCACCCCTCCACTTT